The rows below give T cell receptor beta chains drawn from one sample of a study of T-cell reconstitution after alpha-beta-depleted transplantation in children. TCRdb passed the PCR reads through MiXCR, listing each CDR3 protein once. The sample has around 25,000 distinct CDR3 sequences; roughly 19% are singletons. Material: PBMCs, mostly from graft donor cells, obtained 60 days after TCRalphabeta/CD19-depleted stem cell transplant. The receptors stem from a male patient between 2 and 15 years old who had a stem cell transplant for acute lymphoblastic leukemia, so the T cells may come from the graft donor. The CDR3 runs from the conserved cysteine through the conserved F or W. A D gene is named only where the DNA matches it firmly. Size values are once, few and many counts, or a class for expanded clones, and some rows have none.

v_gene	d_gene	abundance	j_gene	CDR3aa	CDR3nt
TRBV20-1	.	.	TRBJ2-3	CSAPPGLRTDTQYF	TGCAGTGCTCCTCCGGGACTTCGCACAGATACGCAGTATTTT
TRBV6-1	.	few	TRBJ1-1	CASSATGIPPEAFF	TGTGCCAGCAGTGCCACAGGAATCCCCCCTGAAGCTTTCTTT
TRBV28	.	few	TRBJ1-1	CASSSVGGLRTEAFF	TGTGCCAGCAGCTCGGTGGGGGGGCTGAGGACTGAAGCTTTCTTT
TRBV20-1	.	.	TRBJ2-7	CSAPRSAYEQYF	TGCAGTGCTCCGAGGTCCGCCTACGAGCAGTACTTC
TRBV20-1	.	few	TRBJ1-5	CSARDGRDGYQPQHF	TGCAGTGCTAGAGATGGTAGGGACGGATATCAGCCCCAGCATTTT
TRBV11-3	.	.	TRBJ2-1	CASSLAGDSYNEQFF	TGTGCCAGCAGCTTAGCGGGAGATTCGTATAATGAGCAGTTCTTC
TRBV28	TRBD1	few	TRBJ1-5	CASRPPTGDGQPQHF	TGTGCCAGCAGGCCTCCGACAGGGGACGGTCAGCCCCAGCATTTT
TRBV6-2/TRBV6-3	.	many	TRBJ1-5	CASTLTGNQPQHF	TGTGCCAGCACCCTTACGGGGAATCAGCCCCAGCATTTT
TRBV7-3	TRBD1	few	TRBJ2-7	CASSLGQVGEQYF	TGTGCCAGCAGCTTAGGACAGGTCGGAGAGCAGTACTTC
TRBV28	.	.	TRBJ2-7	CASSFPPHGSSYEQYF	TGTGCCAGCAGTTTTCCCCCTCACGGGAGTTCCTACGAGCAGTACTTC
TRBV7-2	.	few	TRBJ1-2	CASSLKLGQKNGYTF	TGTGCCAGCAGCTTAAAGTTGGGACAAAAAAATGGCTACACCTTC
TRBV20-1	.	many	TRBJ2-4	CSARDLRGASGVAKNIQYF	TGCAGTGCTAGAGATCTTCGGGGGGCCTCTGGGGTAGCCAAAAACATTCAGTACTTC
TRBV25-1	TRBD1	few	TRBJ2-1	CASSENPMGQIYNEQFF	TGTGCCAGCAGTGAAAACCCAATGGGACAGATCTACAATGAGCAGTTCTTC
TRBV3-1	.	many	TRBJ2-7	CASSRDTPLRYEQYF	TGTGCCAGCAGCCGGGACACCCCGTTACGGTACGAGCAGTACTTC
TRBV5-1	TRBD2	few	TRBJ2-1	CASSLGGSGARYNEQFF	TGCGCCAGCAGCCTGGGTGGTAGCGGGGCTCGCTACAATGAGCAGTTCTTC
TRBV20-1	.	many	TRBJ2-7	CSAPGNYEQYF	TGCAGTGCCCCGGGGAACTACGAGCAGTACTTC
TRBV28	.	few	TRBJ2-1	CASSFWGGSYNEQFF	TGTGCCAGCAGTTTTTGGGGAGGATCCTACAATGAGCAGTTCTTC
TRBV4-3	TRBD2	few	TRBJ2-1	CASSQGASGGFEQFF	TGCGCCAGCAGCCAAGGGGCTAGCGGGGGATTTGAGCAGTTCTTC
TRBV20-1	.	.	TRBJ2-6	CSARVSAGANVLTF	TGCAGTGCTAGAGTTTCGGCTGGGGCCAACGTCCTGACTTTC
TRBV15	TRBD1	many	TRBJ2-3	CASRPGGFTDTQYF	TGTGCTTCCCGGCCAGGGGGCTTTACAGATACGCAGTATTTT
TRBV5-6	.	few	TRBJ2-1	CASSPLGGVYNEQFF	TGTGCCAGCAGCCCACTAGGAGGTGTCTACAATGAGCAGTTCTTC
TRBV21-1	.	many	TRBJ2-7	CASSPGTGGYEQYF	TGTGCCAGCAGCCCCGGGACAGGGGGCTACGAGCAGTACTTC
TRBV4-3	TRBD1	many	TRBJ2-7	CASSQDNGQGTSEQYF	TGCGCCAGCAGCCAAGACAATGGACAGGGTACCTCCGAGCAGTACTTC
TRBV28	.	many	TRBJ1-3	CASSLLGQLSGNTIYF	TGTGCCAGCAGTTTATTGGGTCAGCTCTCTGGAAACACCATATATTTT
TRBV5-8	.	.	TRBJ1-5	CASGRRANQPQHF	TGTGCCAGCGGCAGACGGGCTAATCAGCCCCAGCATTTT
TRBV6-1	.	few	TRBJ2-3	CASSAPGESDTQYF	TGTGCCAGCAGCGCCCCCGGGGAGTCAGATACGCAGTATTTT
TRBV29-1	.	few	TRBJ2-1	CSGWAGSSYNEQFF	TGCAGCGGGTGGGCGGGGAGCTCCTACAATGAGCAGTTCTTC